A single sample is the source of the 22 T cell receptor beta chains below, sequenced in a study of T cell changes during pregnancy in multiple sclerosis. Some clones are missing from TCRdb's copy, which holds only in-frame ones; the method was immunoSEQ multiplex PCR. The sample records tens of thousands of clones, roughly 94% being singletons. The material was peripheral blood, obtained in the second trimester of pregnancy. All receptors come from a female donor in good health, enrolled as a control in a pregnancy study.

The chain recombines TRBV9 with TRBJ2-5, with D possibly matching TRBD2 (6 bases). Trimming took off 0 bases at V and 3 bases at J, with 9 bases between the two ends. The germline V gene has CDR1 SGDLS and CDR2 YYNGEE. CDR3 length equals 14 residues. CDR3 bases: TGTGCCAGCAGCGTAGGACGGAGGGAAGAGACCCAGTACTTC. Its protein is CASSVGRREETQYF.

The V call is TRBV7-8, the J call TRBJ2-1; TRBD1 aligns across 10 bases. V lost 2 bases, J lost 1 base, and 2 bases stayed unmatched. CDR3 size: 16 residues. CDR1 SGHVS and CDR2 FQNEAQ come from the germline V gene. The CDR3 here is CASSLRDRGSYNEQFF. The CDR3 nucleotides are TGTGCCAGCAGCTTACGGGACAGGGGATCCTACAATGAGCAGTTCTTC.

This clone was recorded only once. The chain uses TRBV6-5 and TRBJ1-1; D is uncertain. Germline V gene sequence: CDR1 MNHEY, CDR2 SVGAGI. V was pared by 5 bases and J by 2 bases, with 9 bases between. The CDR3 is 13 residues long. The CDR3 region is CASSPRSNTEAFF. CDR3 DNA: TGTGCCAGCAGTCCTAGATCCAACACTGAAGCTTTCTTT.

For the CDR3, the DNA is TGTGCCAGCAGCTTGGCCCAGCGGGGGAGCTCCTACGAGCAGTACTTC. It yields the protein CASSLAQRGSSYEQYF. The chain uses TRBV5-4 and TRBJ2-7, with 8 nucleotides matching TRBD2. The CDR3 runs 16 residues. Germline V CDR1 and CDR2: SGHNT, YYREEE (reference sequence). Trimming took 0 bases from V and 0 from J; bases not matched to a gene: 5. The complete variable domain, with remaining parts taken from reference TRBV5-4 and TRBJ2-7, reads ETGVTQSPTHLIKTRGQQVTLRCSSQSGHNTVSWYQQALGQGPQFIFQYYREEENGRGNFPPRFSGLQFPNYSSELNVNALELDDSALYLCASSLAQRGSSYEQYFGPGTRLTVT.

The chain recombines TRBV18 with TRBJ2-5; D unclear. Trimming left V 3 bases short and J 2 bases short, with 13 bases between. CDR3 length equals 15 residues. Germline V lookup: CDR1 KGHSH, CDR2 LQKENI. The CDR3 bases are TGTGCCAGCTCACCTCTTATACAAACACAAGAGACCCAGTACTTC. Translating gives CASSPLIQTQETQYF.

V and J are TRBV18 and TRBJ2-7, with 8 nucleotides matching TRBD2. The J segment lost 3 bases and the V segment lost 3 bases, leaving 4 bases of the junction unmatched. This CDR3 contains 14 residues. Germline CDR1 reads KGHSH; CDR2 reads LQKENI. The CDR3 loop is CASSPPSGSYEQYF. For the CDR3, the DNA is TGTGCCAGCTCACCCCCCAGCGGGAGCTACGAGCAGTACTTC.

J is TRBJ2-3 and V is TRBV7-2; TRBD2 agrees at 8 bases. Germline CDR1 reads SGHTA; CDR2 reads FQGNSA. The CDR3 has 14 residues. Trimming at V came to 8 bases and at J to 4 bases, leaving 8 bases not matched to a gene. CDR3 loop: CASLITGGADTQYF. CDR3 DNA sequence: TGTGCCAGCCTTATCACGGGAGGGGCAGATACGCAGTATTTT.

Only one count was recorded for this clone. This chain links TRBV27 with TRBJ1-1; 8 nucleotides match TRBD1. Germline CDR1 is MNHEY and CDR2 is SMNVEV (reference sequence). V shed 5 bases and J 9 bases; nucleotides not matched to a gene: 14. The CDR3 runs to 15 residues. The CDR3 protein is CASSGRPGQVPQAFF. The CDR3 bases are TGTGCCAGCAGTGGCCGCCCGGGACAGGTCCCACAAGCTTTCTTT.

This clone was detected only once. The chain carries TRBV5-6 and TRBJ2-7, with D hard to call. Per germline, CDR1 SGHDT and CDR2 YYEEEE. The V gene lost 6 bases and the J gene lost 3 bases, with 10 bases spanning the gap. CDR3 length: 12 residues. CDR3 in DNA: TGTGCCAGCAAAGGCGGAGACTACGAGCAGTACTTC. This gives the protein CASKGGDYEQYF.

The chain joins TRBV7-9 to TRBJ1-4, with D tentatively TRBD1 (6 bases). Trimming left V 1 base short and J 7 bases short, with 10 bases between. The CDR3 contains 14 residues. Germline CDR1 reads SEHNR; CDR2 reads FQNEAQ (reference sequence). The CDR3, as DNA: TGTGCCAGCAGCTTAGGCAGGGGTAGTGAAAAACTGTTTTTT. Its protein is CASSLGRGSEKLFF.

The rearrangement joins TRBV15 to TRBJ2-7; 12 nucleotides align to TRBD2. The V gene end was trimmed by 3 bases and the J gene end by 2 bases; junction bases not matched to a gene: 5. The CDR3 extends over 16 amino acids. Germline-derived CDR1 and CDR2 are LNHNV and YYDKDF (reference sequence). CDR3 residues: CATSSLLAGGPYEQYF. In DNA form, the CDR3 reads TGTGCCACCAGCAGCTTGCTAGCGGGAGGGCCCTACGAGCAGTACTTC.

V gene TRBV5-1 combines with J gene TRBJ2-1, with TRBD1 matching 8 bases. V lost 4 bases, J lost 5 bases, and 5 bases stayed unmatched. This CDR3 spans 14 amino acids. Per germline, CDR1 SGHRS and CDR2 YFSETQ. This chain's CDR3 is CASSIGQGDNEQFF. The CDR3, as DNA: TGCGCCAGCAGCATCGGACAGGGTGACAATGAGCAGTTCTTC.

The chain has TRBV5-1 and TRBJ2-1, with TRBD2 matching over 10 bases. CDR1 and CDR2 from the germline V gene are SGHRS and YFSETQ. The trim removed 5 bases at V and 8 bases at J, leaving 10 bases unmatched. The CDR3 extends over 15 amino acids. This CDR3 reads CASSASPSGRDEQFF. CDR3 DNA: TGCGCCAGCAGTGCGTCGCCTAGCGGGAGAGATGAGCAGTTCTTC.

The rearrangement joins TRBV19 to TRBJ1-1; D not certain. V was clipped by 6 bases and J by 0 bases, with 11 bases between them. This CDR3 is built from 14 residues. CDR1 and CDR2 (germline): LNHDA, SQIVND (reference sequence). DNA for the CDR3: TGTGCCAGTAGGGGAGTAAGTGTGAACACTGAAGCTTTCTTT. This gives the protein CASRGVSVNTEAFF.

The chain is built from TRBV2 and TRBJ2-5; possibly TRBD1 for D (5 bases). Germline assignment: CDR1 SNHLY and CDR2 FYNNEI. The CDR3 sequence is 13 residues long. The germline V and J ends were trimmed by 8 bases and 0 bases, with 10 bases remaining between them. The CDR3 sequence: CASETGYQETQYF. DNA for the CDR3: TGTGCCAGCGAAACAGGATACCAAGAGACCCAGTACTTC.

J is TRBJ2-7 and V is TRBV2; D unclear. Looked up from germline, CDR1 is SNHLY and CDR2 is FYNNEI. Trimming took 5 bases from V and 5 from J, leaving 4 bases between them. This CDR3 spans 10 amino acids. The CDR3 reads CASSRDEQYF. In DNA form, the CDR3 reads TGTGCCAGCAGTCGTGACGAGCAGTACTTC.

V usage is TRBV4-1 and J usage is TRBJ2-7, with 7 bases lining up with TRBD2. The CDR3 covers 15 residues. The V gene's germline CDR1 is MGHRA and CDR2 YSYEKL. The V and J ends lost 1 base and 7 bases, in that order; junction bases with no gene match: 10. CDR3 residues: CASSQGGDYPREQYF. The CDR3 DNA sequence: TGCGCCAGCAGCCAAGGGGGGGACTACCCGCGGGAGCAGTACTTC.

This clone was detected once. The chain joins TRBV10-3 to TRBJ2-3, with D unclear. V was clipped by 2 bases and J by 2 bases, with 5 bases between them. Germline values: CDR1 ENHRY, CDR2 SYGVKD. The CDR3 loop spans 13 amino acids. DNA of the CDR3: TGTGCCATCAGTGAGGCGGTCACAGATACGCAGTATTTT. It specifies CAISEAVTDTQYF.

In this sample, this clone turned up a few times. Additional DNA sequences in this sample encode the identical CDR3. V gene TRBV5-4 combines with J gene TRBJ2-1; 10 bases are a match to TRBD1. Germline V gives CDR1 SGHNT, CDR2 YYREEE (reference sequence). The J segment lost 8 bases and the V segment lost 0 bases, leaving 2 bases of the junction unmatched. The CDR3 loop spans 14 amino acids. Here the CDR3 DNA reads TGTGCCAGCAGCTTGGCCGGACAGGGGGATGAGCAGTTCTTC. Translating it yields CASSLAGQGDEQFF.

This clone was seen only once. V gene TRBV19 combines with J gene TRBJ2-3; 10 bases are a match to TRBD1. Germline assignment: CDR1 LNHDA and CDR2 SQIVND (reference sequence). J gave up 5 bases and V 7 bases, and 9 bases lay outside the gene matches. The CDR3 contains 15 residues. CDR3 region: CASTRGQGNQDTQYF. The DNA of the CDR3 is TGTGCCAGTACTAGGGGACAGGGGAACCAAGATACGCAGTATTTT.

V usage is TRBV28 and J usage is TRBJ1-5; TRBD1 might be the D (6 bases). Looked up from germline, CDR1 is MDHEN and CDR2 is SYDVKM. The CDR3 is 14 amino acids. V lost 7 bases and J lost 2, with 12 bases in between. CDR3 in amino acids: CASTSRGGNQPQHF. DNA of the CDR3: TGTGCCAGCACGTCCAGGGGCGGCAATCAGCCCCAGCATTTT.

This clone was observed a handful of times. The V call is TRBV28, the J call TRBJ2-7; 9 bases map to TRBD1. Germline CDR1 reads MDHEN; CDR2 reads SYDVKM. This CDR3 region has 16 residues. J was trimmed by 6 bases and V by 3 bases; bases with no gene match: 12. CDR3 bases: TGTGCCAGCAGTTTGGTAACAGGGGGCGCATTAAGCGAGCAGTACTTC. Its protein product is CASSLVTGGALSEQYF.